This TCR beta chain was identified in a study of blood T cell repertoires in COVID-19. As for the study in general: Nucleic acid was either cDNA or gDNA, and it came from T cells, B-cell-depleted T cells, or PBMCs.

Data came from immunoSEQ multiplex PCR; TCRdb stores just in-frame clones and leaves some out. The data hold roughly 130,000 clones, with 75% to 85% observed a single time. Germline assignment: CDR1 MDHEN and CDR2 SYDVKM. V lost 8 bases to trimming and J lost 3 bases, with 14 bases between them. The CDR3 length is 15 residues. The source is a woman in her seventies with COVID-19, enrolled during active disease. The specimen was peripheral blood. The rearrangement uses TRBV28 and TRBJ1-6, with D uncertain. The CDR3 reads CASRGWRSYNSPLHF. CDR3 nucleotides: TGTGCCAGCCGTGGATGGCGGAGCTATAATTCACCCCTCCACTTT. Complete variable domain (other parts from reference TRBV28 and TRBJ1-6): DVKVTQSSRYLVKRTGEKVFLECVQDMDHENMFWYRQDPGLGLRLIYFSYDVKMKEKGDIPEGYSVSREKKERFSLILESASTNQTSMYLCASRGWRSYNSPLHFGNGTRLTVT.